The next 13 T cell receptor beta chains were all read from a single sample in a study of T-cell reconstitution after alpha-beta-depleted transplantation in children listed by TCRdb under 2016. Libraries were built with PCR. The sequencer listed for this sample is Illumina HiSeq 2500. Molecular barcoding was employed in the preparation of TCR libraries, with unique molecular identifiers being used to normalize TCRbeta repertoire quantification. TCRdb reran the public reads through fastp at Q25 and MiXCR, keeping productive beta chains. Identical CDR3 proteins give one entry, which carries the most common genes and DNA. This sample holds about 500,000 distinct CDR3 sequences; approximately 30% were observed only once. Jointly, the top ten make up 2% to 3% of the sample. The source was PBMCs from the stem cell graft donor, collected from the stem cell graft. The receptors stem from a human donor who donated a stem cell graft to a child with aplastic anemia.

In its sample, this clonotype was seen a few times. The gene calls are TRBV11-2 and TRBJ2-7, with D tentatively TRBD1 (6 bases). The CDR3 contains 13 residues. The V gene lost 5 bases and the J gene lost 2 bases, with 10 bases spanning the gap. The V gene's germline CDR1 is SGHAT and CDR2 FQNNGV. This CDR3 reads CASSIGQTYEQYV. The CDR3 DNA is TGTGCCAGCAGCATCGGACAGACCTACGAGCAGTACGTC.

This clonotype was seen a few times. V is TRBV5-1 and J is TRBJ1-2; D unresolved. The CDR3 is 13 residues long. Trimming took off 4 bases at V and 5 bases at J, with 12 bases between the two ends. The germline V gene has CDR1 SGHRS and CDR2 YFSETQ. The CDR3 nucleotides read TGCGCCAGCAGCGCGGACGCCCAGTATGGCTACACCTTC. It yields the protein CASSADAQYGYTF. Using reference TRBV5-1 and TRBJ1-2 for the parts outside the CDR3, the full variable domain is KAGVTQTPRYLIKTRGQQVTLSCSPISGHRSVSWYQQTPGQGLQFLFEYFSETQRNKGNFPGRFSGRQFSNSRSEMNVSTLELGDSALYLCASSADAQYGYTFGSGTRLTVV.

This clonotype has just a few counts. The chain couples TRBV20-1 to TRBJ2-7, with D maybe TRBD1 (5 bases). The CDR3 is 14 amino acids. Trimming shortened V by 5 bases and J by 0 bases, and 14 bases separated the two germline ends. Germline V gives CDR1 DFQATT, CDR2 SNEGSKA (reference sequence). CDR3: CSAVRPGFSYEQYF. In nucleotides, the CDR3 is TGCAGTGCTGTTAGACCAGGGTTCTCCTACGAGCAGTACTTC.

V and J are TRBV5-1 and TRBJ2-1; 7 nucleotides agree with TRBD2. Germline-derived CDR1 and CDR2 are SGHRS and YFSETQ. The CDR3 length is 18 residues. Trimming cost V 2 bases and J 5 bases; bases outside gene matches: 16. The CDR3 nucleotides are TGCGCCAGCAGCTTTAAGAGTGGGCGGGAGACCCTCGACAATGAGCAGTTCTTC. It encodes CASSFKSGRETLDNEQFF.

In this sample, this clonotype turned up a few times. The CDR3 reads CASSFGDEAFF. The DNA of the CDR3 is TGTGCCAGCAGTTTTGGCGATGAAGCTTTCTTT. The rearrangement uses TRBV12-3 or TRBV12-4 and TRBJ1-1; D ambiguous. The CDR3 has 11 residues. V lost 3 bases and J 7 bases, leaving 6 bases between the germline ends.

This chain's CDR3 is CASSRGTLSQPQHF. CDR3 nucleotide sequence: TGTGCCAGCAGCCGTGGGACCCTGAGTCAGCCCCAGCATTTT. This chain connects TRBV12-3 or TRBV12-4 to TRBJ1-5, with a tentative D call TRBD1 (5 bases). Trimming stripped 6 bases from V and 6 bases from J, with 15 bases between. CDR3 length: 14 residues.

V is TRBV5-4 and J is TRBJ2-2, with D possibly called TRBD1 or TRBD2 (5 bases each). Per germline, CDR1 SGHNT and CDR2 YYREEE (reference sequence). CDR3 length equals 15 residues. With 0 bases removed from V and 6 bases from J, the gap between germline ends came to 12 bases. CDR3 sequence reads: CASSLGGTGAGELFF. The CDR3 nucleotides read TGTGCCAGCAGCTTGGGTGGGACCGGGGCCGGGGAGCTGTTTTTT.

This clonotype was observed a few times. V usage is TRBV2 and J usage is TRBJ2-3; 9 positions agree with TRBD2. The trim removed 10 bases at V and 5 bases at J, leaving 10 bases unmatched. The germline gives CDR1 SNHLY, CDR2 FYNNEI. The CDR3 has 14 amino acids. The CDR3 is CAIKGEREVDTQYF. In DNA form, the CDR3 reads TGTGCCATCAAAGGGGAGCGGGAGGTAGATACGCAGTATTTT.

This clonotype was detected a few times. CDR3 nucleotides: TGTGCCAGCAGGCCCGGGACAGGGGGTCGGGAGACCCAGTACTTC. This translates into CASRPGTGGRETQYF. The rearrangement joins TRBV6-1 to TRBJ2-5; 11 nucleotides align to TRBD1. The junction had 8 bases not matched to a gene; V was cut back by 6 bases and J by 5 bases. There are 15 residues in the CDR3. Germline V CDR1 and CDR2: MNHNS, SASEGT.

This clonotype was seen only a few times. The CDR3 nucleotides read TGTGCCAGCAGTTACTCCAGGCGCGATATAGCCTACGAGCAGTACGTC. It specifies CASSYSRRDIAYEQYV. J is TRBJ2-7 and V is TRBV6-2 or TRBV6-3, with unresolved D. Deletions cut 0 bases from V and 2 bases from J, with 14 bases between. The CDR3 has 16 amino acids. Germline-derived CDR1 and CDR2 are MNHEY and SVGEGT.

This clonotype has only a few counts. J is TRBJ2-7 and V is TRBV20-1; D gene uncertain. This CDR3 is 13 amino acids long. V was trimmed by 5 bases and J by 3 bases, leaving 14 bases between them. Per germline, CDR1 DFQATT and CDR2 SNEGSKA (reference sequence). CDR3 in DNA: TGCAGTGCTCTCCGGGCCGAGGACTACGAGCAGTACTTC. Translation: CSALRAEDYEQYF.

In its sample, this clonotype was seen a few times. This sequence joins TRBV28 and TRBJ2-7, with unresolved D. CDR3 length: 12 amino acids. The ends were cut back, 8 bases at V and 5 bases at J, with 13 bases in the middle. In germline, CDR1 is MDHEN, CDR2 SYDVKM. For the CDR3, the DNA is TGTGCCAGCTCGATGGGTCGGAACGAGCAGTACTTC. This codes for CASSMGRNEQYF.

This clonotype has just a few counts. This chain uses TRBV5-6 with TRBJ1-5; weak D call: TRBD1 (6 bases). V dropped 1 base and J dropped 3 bases, with 17 bases sitting between them. CDR1 and CDR2 (germline): SGHDT, YYEEEE. The CDR3 spans 17 residues. CDR3: CASSLYDRPFNNQPQHF. The CDR3 coding sequence is TGTGCCAGCAGCTTGTACGACAGGCCTTTCAACAATCAGCCCCAGCATTTT.